This T cell receptor (beta chain) derives from a study of shared clonotypes between healthy human individuals. The study, taken as a whole, reports: What naive subsets generally showed was a larger estimated richness than memory subsets showed. A limitation of the genetic and exposure-history diversity represented arose from few donors.

V was trimmed by 6 bases and J by 6 bases, leaving 12 bases between them. Germline values: CDR1 MNHEY, CDR2 SMNVEV (reference sequence). There are 12 residues in the CDR3. CD45RO-negative, CCR7-selected cells formed the naive CD8 fraction, which excluded terminally differentiated effector memory CD45RA+ cells. Notes on this clone: Its antigen is currently unknown.

Each replicate PCR on the sorted subsets used 200 to 250 ng DNA (approximately 33,000 T cell genomes). Original processing methods: From ImmunoSEQ came sequences covering only the junction and carrying no quality scores, so filtering differed. Profiling relied on immunoSEQ multiplex PCR, and the TCRdb table lists in-frame clones only, not all of them. The D gene and trimming were derived from the DNA, and the V and J assignments and clone size from that table. The sample lists about 2,100,000 clones, approximately 94% occurring once. The chain uses TRBV27 and TRBJ2-7; maybe TRBD2 (5 bases). The receptor's source is a man younger than 35 in good health. Some clones in this sample may be carry-over from other donors' samples. Material for sequencing was naive CD8+ T cells from PBMCs. The CDR3 spells CASRGEAGEQYF. The CDR3 nucleotides read TGTGCCAGCAGAGGCGAGGCGGGCGAGCAGTACTTC.